This T cell receptor (beta chain) was found in a study of T-cell reconstitution after alpha-beta-depleted transplantation in children. Comments on this clonotype: The antigen is not known.

Researchers prepared the TCRbeta library using unique molecular identifiers, the study reports. TCRdb analysed the PCR reads with MiXCR anew, one entry per CDR3 protein. This table holds under 850,000 distinct CDR3 sequences, around 13% found once. This CDR3 is 15 amino acids long. Germline CDR1 reads MNHEY; CDR2 reads SMNVEV (reference sequence). Trimming pared 1 base from V and 6 bases from J, leaving 13 bases between. Findings and caveats of the study: Some patients' high day-60 TCRbeta diversity was attributed to recipient cells surviving conditioning. About two months after transplant, alpha-beta T cells reportedly came from several hundred expanded graft clones. Most T-cell counts and diversity one year after the transplant came from T cells that were newly produced.

The material sequenced was PBMCs, taken before TCRalphabeta/CD19-depleted stem cell transplant. The rearrangement uses TRBV27 and TRBJ1-5, with D possibly TRBD1 on 6 matching bases. This sequence was found in a girl aged 2 to 9 with congenital amegakaryocytic thrombocytopenia, due to receive a stem cell transplant. Here the CDR3 DNA reads TGTGCCAGCAGTTTATTAGGGGGATGGACTCAGCCCCAGCATTTT. Amino acids: CASSLLGGWTQPQHF.